One sample yielded the 5 T cell receptor beta chains listed below, sequenced in a study of blood T cells in healthy people across ages. PCR was performed a second time for about 7 to 12 cycles using a sample-barcoded 5' primer and a J-beta primer mix. TCRdb ran MiXCR on the 5' RACE reads and lists one entry per CDR3 protein. The sample lists about 970,000 distinct CDR3 sequences; roughly 51% were seen once. Sequencing was carried out using blood. These receptors were taken from a woman aged 55-75 years in good health.

The chain couples TRBV4-1 to TRBJ2-7; D is uncertain. V gave up 3 bases and J gave up 7 bases, with 10 bases separating them. Germline-derived CDR1 and CDR2 are MGHRA and YSYEKL. CDR3 size: 12 residues. CDR3 sequence: CASSQMGVEQYF. In DNA form, the CDR3 reads TGCGCCAGCAGCCAGATGGGCGTGGAGCAGTACTTC.

This chain uses TRBV3-1 with TRBJ2-7; weak D call: TRBD2 (6 bases). V lost 0 bases and J 3 bases, leaving 18 bases between the germline ends. The CDR3 extends over 17 amino acids. Germline V gene sequence: CDR1 LGHDT, CDR2 YNNKEL (reference sequence). CDR3 bases: TGTGCCAGCAGCCAAGACCCGGGACTCCATTCCCACTACGAGCAGTACTTC. Translated: CASSQDPGLHSHYEQYF.

J is TRBJ2-7 and V is TRBV27; D is undetermined. V lost 5 bases and J lost 3, with 11 bases in between. The germline gives CDR1 MNHEY, CDR2 SMNVEV (reference sequence). CDR3 length: 13 residues. CDR3 in DNA: TGTGCCAGCAGTATGAAGACCGGCTACGAGCAGTACTTC. It translates to CASSMKTGYEQYF.

The J gene is TRBJ2-3, the V gene TRBV5-5; 8 positions match TRBD2. This CDR3 is built from 15 residues. Germline lookup yields CDR1 SGHKS and CDR2 YYEKEE (reference sequence). The ends lost 0 bases at V and 4 bases at J; junction bases unmatched: 4. Here the CDR3 reads CASSLAPAGADTQYF. In nucleotides, the CDR3 is TGTGCCAGCAGCTTGGCCCCAGCGGGAGCAGATACGCAGTATTTT.

Comment on this clonotype: Being one base from a much bigger clone, this may be a read error. The chain uses TRBV20-1 and TRBJ1-2; 7 bases agree with TRBD1. V trimming: 3 bases; J trimming: 4 bases; junction bases outside the gene matches: 8. This CDR3 region has 14 residues. Germline-derived CDR1 and CDR2 are DFQATT and SNEGSKA (reference sequence). This chain's CDR3 is CSASLQGRSYGYTF. The CDR3 nucleotides read TGCAGTGCTAGCTTACAGGGGCGAAGCTATGGCTACACCTTC.